This paragraph reports one T cell receptor beta chain. Its antigen is not known. The record originates from a study of T cell responses to AZD1222 COVID-19 vaccine. Study-level results: Vaccine-related CD4 TCRs covered spike, predominating at 160-218 and 743-854.

Produced via immunoSEQ multiplex PCR; TCRdb's table is partial and in-frame only. The sample carries about 130,000 clones, over 90% recorded once. The CDR3 loop spans 15 amino acids. Looked up from germline, CDR1 is SGHDT and CDR2 is YYEEEE. Deletions cut 0 bases from V and 2 bases from J, with 9 bases between. The source of this sequence is an adult in good health. The chain recombines TRBV5-6 with TRBJ1-5; D remains unclear. The sequences come from peripheral blood, collected on day 0 of AZD1222 vaccination. CDR3 in DNA: TGTGCCAGCAGCTTGGGTATGGGTGGCAATCAGCCCCAGCATTTT. It specifies CASSLGMGGNQPQHF.